The 32 T cell receptor beta chains below all came from one sample that was sequenced in a study of cytomegalovirus exposure and HLA in healthy donors. PCR primers comprised 60 Vbeta and 13 Jbeta primers. Sequenced by immunoSEQ multiplex PCR; TCRdb stores in-frame clones only, minus some. The table has fewer than 150,000 clones, less than 85% seen once; the top ten hold about 16%. Material: PBMCs. These receptors all stem from a man over 45 in good health and CMV-seropositive.

The genes are TRBV15 and TRBJ2-7; 9 bases agree with TRBD2. The CDR3 sequence is 17 residues long. The germline CDR1 and CDR2 sequences are LNHNV and YYDKDF (reference sequence). Losses at the gene ends were 0 bases for V and 2 bases for J; bases not matched to a gene: 8. As DNA, the CDR3 is TGTGCCACCAGCAGAGATCGGCGGGAGGGCCCCGCCTACGAGCAGTACTTC. Protein: CATSRDRREGPAYEQYF.

The rearrangement uses TRBV10-3 and TRBJ2-5; 8 positions match TRBD1. The DNA matches TRBJ2-7 better at its end, which makes the J call doubtful. This CDR3 has 17 amino acids. CDR1 is ENHRY, CDR2 SYGVKD, per germline. The CDR3 loop is CAISEPIRSGQAYEQYF. The CDR3 DNA follows: TGTGCCATCAGTGAGCCGATCCGGTCGGGACAGGCCTACGAGCAGTACTTC.

This clone showed up just once. DNA of the CDR3: TGTGCCAGCAGTTTAATATGGGGGACAGGGAGCTCCTACGAGCAGTACTTC. Translation: CASSLIWGTGSSYEQYF. The chain uses TRBV27 and TRBJ2-7, with 9 bases fitting TRBD1. With 2 bases clipped from V and 0 bases from J, the junction kept 8 bases outside the gene matches. The CDR3 has 17 residues. Per the germline V gene, CDR1 is MNHEY and CDR2 is SMNVEV (reference sequence).

This chain uses TRBV4-2 with TRBJ2-5, with 9 bases lining up with TRBD1. The germline V gene encodes CDR1 LGHNA and CDR2 YNFKEQ. The length of the CDR3 is 14 residues. V lost 1 base, J lost 9 bases, and 6 bases stayed unmatched. CDR3 nucleotides: TGTGCCAGCAGCCAAGGACAGGGGGATTTGGCCCAGTACTTC. Translated, it gives CASSQGQGDLAQYF.

The CDR3 here is CASSYPSGTGWIEQFF. The DNA of the CDR3 is TGTGCCAGCAGTTACCCCTCCGGGACAGGGTGGATTGAGCAGTTCTTC. V and J are TRBV6-9 and TRBJ2-1, with TRBD1 identical over 9 bases. Germline-derived CDR1 and CDR2 are MNHGY and SVAAGI. The CDR3 loop spans 16 amino acids. Losses at the gene ends were 3 bases for V and 9 bases for J; bases not matched to a gene: 12.

The chain uses TRBV18 and TRBJ2-7; weak D call: TRBD1 (6 bases). This CDR3 is 12 amino acids long. V was clipped by 4 bases and J by 6 bases, with 10 bases between them. Germline V gene lookup returns CDR1 KGHSH and CDR2 LQKENI. CDR3 sequence reads: CASSLQGGEQYF. The CDR3 DNA reads as TGTGCCAGCTCACTACAGGGTGGCGAGCAGTACTTC.

The chain links TRBV5-6 to TRBJ2-3; 13 bases are shared with TRBD2. CDR1 is SGHDT and CDR2 is YYEEEE in the germline V gene. V shed 4 bases, J shed 4 bases, and the junction held 3 bases outside the gene matches. The CDR3 spans 15 residues. The CDR3 coding sequence is TGTGCCAGCAGCCTCACTAGCGGGGGGGCAGATACGCAGTATTTT. Translated: CASSLTSGGADTQYF.

The chain joins TRBV7-2 to TRBJ2-7, with 8 bases that match TRBD2. Trimming removed 5 bases from V and 1 base from J; junction bases left unmatched: 7. The length of the CDR3 is 15 residues. CDR1 is SGHTA and CDR2 is FQGNSA in the germline V gene. The CDR3 sequence is CASSPSGGRSYEQYF. CDR3 nucleotide sequence: TGTGCCAGCAGCCCTTCGGGAGGGAGGTCCTACGAGCAGTACTTC. The variable domain in full, with the rest retrieved from reference TRBV7-2 and TRBJ2-7, is GAGVSQSPSNKVTEKGKDVELRCDPISGHTALYWYRQSLGQGLEFLIYFQGNSAPDKSGLPSDRFSAERTGGSVSTLTIQRTQQEDSAVYLCASSPSGGRSYEQYFGPGTRLTVT.

The chain is built from TRBV28 and TRBJ2-3; 7 nucleotides agree with TRBD1. V lost 8 bases and J lost 5; bases outside the gene matches: 7. This CDR3 is 13 amino acids long. CDR1 and CDR2 from the germline V gene are MDHEN and SYDVKM. CDR3 nucleotides: TGTGCCAGCGGCCAGGGGGTGGGAGATACGCAGTATTTT. Protein product: CASGQGVGDTQYF.

This chain uses TRBV4-1 with TRBJ2-5, with D unclear. This CDR3 spans 14 amino acids. Per the germline V gene, CDR1 is MGHRA and CDR2 is YSYEKL. Trimming removed 0 bases at V and 0 bases at J, with 5 bases between. This CDR3 is CASSQERYQETQYF. CDR3 bases: TGCGCCAGCAGCCAAGAGAGGTACCAAGAGACCCAGTACTTC.

CDR3 sequence: CSVAGTGQGKNTGELFF. CDR3 DNA sequence: TGCAGCGTGGCCGGGACAGGGCAGGGGAAGAACACCGGGGAGCTGTTTTTT. This chain links TRBV29-1 with TRBJ2-2, with TRBD1 matching over 9 bases. CDR1 and CDR2 from the germline V gene are SQVTM and ANQGSEA. This CDR3 comprises 17 residues. The V segment lost 6 bases and the J segment 1 base; nucleotides outside the gene matches: 12.

The rearrangement joins TRBV5-1 to TRBJ2-5; the match to TRBD2 covers 9 bases. CDR3 length: 15 amino acids. CDR1 and CDR2 (germline): SGHRS, YFSETQ. The J segment lost 2 bases and the V segment lost 0 bases, leaving 2 bases of the junction unmatched. The CDR3 coding sequence is TGCGCCAGCAGCTTGGCTCTAGCGGGGCAAGAGACCCAGTACTTC. This encodes CASSLALAGQETQYF.

The V gene is TRBV2, the J gene TRBJ2-1; 7 nucleotides match TRBD2. This CDR3 has 15 amino acids. In germline, CDR1 is SNHLY, CDR2 FYNNEI. With 9 bases clipped from V and 4 bases from J, the junction kept 12 bases outside the gene matches. The CDR3 nucleotides are TGTGCCAGGGGGGGGGTGGGGACTACTTACAATGAGCAGTTCTTC. Protein sequence: CARGGVGTTYNEQFF.

About this clone: This same CDR3 is encoded by further DNA sequences in the sample. This chain joins TRBV7-2 and TRBJ2-7, with 9 bases matching TRBD2. The CDR3 runs 15 residues. CDR1 SGHTA and CDR2 FQGNSA come from the germline V gene. V was clipped by 1 base and J by 1 base; unmatched bases: 2. CDR3 region: CASSLGLAVSYEQYF. CDR3 DNA sequence: TGTGCCAGCAGCTTAGGACTAGCGGTTTCCTACGAGCAGTACTTC.

There are a few counts of this clone. At one end, the junction sequence differs from germline, possibly due to a read error. V and J are TRBV7-9 and TRBJ2-7; D is undetermined. The CDR3 totals 13 residues. CDR1 is SEHNR, CDR2 FQNEAQ, per germline (reference sequence). In DNA form, the CDR3 reads TGTTCCAGCAGCCAGTCAACCCCCTACGAGCAGTACTTC. This encodes CSSSQSTPYEQYF.

The CDR3 is CASSFRRTAALQTQYF. In DNA, the CDR3 is TGCGCCAGCAGCTTTCGAAGGACAGCCGCCTTGCAGACCCAGTACTTC. This chain links TRBV5-1 with TRBJ2-5, with D possibly matching TRBD1 (6 bases). This CDR3 spans 16 amino acids. The V gene's germline CDR1 is SGHRS and CDR2 YFSETQ. Trimming pared 2 bases from V and 6 bases from J, leaving 20 bases between.

The rearrangement uses TRBV19 and TRBJ2-7, with TRBD2 matching 8 bases. V trimming: 6 bases; J trimming: 2 bases; junction bases outside the gene matches: 9. The CDR3 spans 15 residues. CDR1 is LNHDA, CDR2 SQIVND, per germline (reference sequence). CDR3: CASSYGSGGPYEQYF. The CDR3 region has the DNA TGTGCCAGTAGCTATGGGAGCGGGGGACCCTACGAGCAGTACTTC.

This clone has just one count. V is TRBV2 and J is TRBJ2-2; 9 nucleotides match TRBD1. Germline CDR1 and CDR2: SNHLY and FYNNEI. After removal of 5 bases from V and 1 base from J, the junction contained 5 bases not matched to a gene. This CDR3 has 16 amino acids. CDR3 in amino acids: CASSSQGARNTGELFF. CDR3 nucleotides: TGTGCCAGCAGTTCACAGGGGGCGCGGAACACCGGGGAGCTGTTTTTT.

This clone was picked up a small number of times. This chain links TRBV4-2 with TRBJ2-7, with 7 bases that match TRBD1. The trim removed 0 bases at V and 4 bases at J, leaving 9 bases unmatched. The length of the CDR3 is 16 residues. CDR1 and CDR2 from the germline V gene are LGHNA and YNFKEQ. In nucleotides, the CDR3 is TGTGCCAGCAGCCAAGATAACAGACAGGGATCTTACGAGCAGTACTTC. Its translation is CASSQDNRQGSYEQYF.

The V call is TRBV7-9, the J call TRBJ2-1; D gene ambiguous. The germline V gene has CDR1 SEHNR and CDR2 FQNEAQ (reference sequence). The CDR3 extends over 9 amino acids. The V end lost 10 bases, the J end lost 7 bases, and 5 bases lay between the germline ends. DNA of the CDR3: TGTGCCACCTCTAATGAGCAGTTCTTC. Translating it yields CATSNEQFF.

The chain has TRBV6-5 and TRBJ1-4, with 9 bases fitting TRBD1. The CDR3 consists of 15 residues. Germline trimming cut 4 bases from V and 7 bases from J; bases unmatched to any gene: 7. CDR1 MNHEY and CDR2 SVGAGI come from the germline V gene. Here the CDR3 DNA reads TGTGCCAGCAGTTTAGGGACAGGGAGGGTTGAAAAACTGTTTTTT. Translation gives CASSLGTGRVEKLFF.

The chain is built from TRBV29-1 and TRBJ1-3; tentatively, D is TRBD1 (6 bases). V dropped 7 bases and J dropped 6 bases, with 16 bases sitting between them. The CDR3 spans 13 residues. The germline CDR1 and CDR2 sequences are SQVTM and ANQGSEA. The CDR3 is CSAAGTIQNTIYF. The CDR3 DNA follows: TGCAGCGCTGCCGGGACAATTCAAAACACCATATATTTT. The whole variable domain, filled in from reference TRBV29-1 and TRBJ1-3, reads SAVISQKPSRDICQRGTSLTIQCQVDSQVTMMFWYRQQPGQSLTLIATANQGSEATYESGFVIDKFPISRPNLTFSTLTVSNMSPEDSSIYLCSAAGTIQNTIYFGEGSWLTVV.

V gene TRBV5-5 combines with J gene TRBJ2-5, with D possibly being TRBD2 (7 bases). The V gene lost 6 bases and the J gene lost 5 bases, with 17 bases spanning the gap. CDR1 is SGHKS, CDR2 YYEKEE, per germline (reference sequence). The CDR3 covers 14 residues. The CDR3, as DNA: TGTGCCAGCACCCTGGTGGGGGGGCGGGAGACCCAGTACTTC. This codes for CASTLVGGRETQYF.

This chain links TRBV5-4 with TRBJ2-2; D is unresolved. Germline values: CDR1 SGHNT, CDR2 YYREEE (reference sequence). Trimming pared 4 bases from V and 1 base from J, leaving 8 bases between. This CDR3 comprises 14 residues. The CDR3 region has the DNA TGTGCCAGCAGCCTCCCCTTGAACACCGGGGAGCTGTTTTTT. Translated, it gives CASSLPLNTGELFF.

Notes on this clone: At one end the junction does not follow the germline gene, possibly because of a read error. The CDR3 DNA sequence: TGTTCCAGCAGCTCCGGACTAGCGGGAGGGCTAGGAGATACGCAGTATTTT. Its protein product is CSSSSGLAGGLGDTQYF. The chain employs TRBV7-9 and TRBJ2-3, with TRBD2 identical over 15 bases. Germline assignment: CDR1 SEHNR and CDR2 FQNEAQ (reference sequence). The CDR3 contains 17 residues.

This chain joins TRBV13 and TRBJ1-1; D is ambiguous. This CDR3 is built from 18 residues. V was pared by 5 bases and J by 0 bases, with 22 bases between. Per the germline V gene, CDR1 is PRHDT and CDR2 is FYEKMQ (reference sequence). CDR3 loop: CASSRPPGPGRMNTEAFF. The CDR3 nucleotides read TGTGCCAGCAGCCGCCCCCCGGGCCCCGGGAGGATGAACACTGAAGCTTTCTTT. Full variable domain (missing parts from reference TRBV13 and TRBJ1-1): AAGVIQSPRHLIKEKRETATLKCYPIPRHDTVYWYQQGPGQDPQFLISFYEKMQSDKGSIPDRFSAQQFSDYHSELNMSSLELGDSALYFCASSRPPGPGRMNTEAFFGQGTRLTVV.

This clone was counted only a few times. This chain links TRBV7-9 with TRBJ2-5, with D unclear. Germline assignment: CDR1 SEHNR and CDR2 FQNEAQ (reference sequence). CDR3 size: 11 residues. The V and J ends lost 6 bases and 5 bases respectively, with 7 bases between them. CDR3 nucleotide sequence: TGTGCCAGCAGTTGGAGTGAGACCCAGTACTTC. This gives the protein CASSWSETQYF.

This sequence joins TRBV7-2 and TRBJ2-5; TRBD1 matches at 11 bases. The CDR3 sequence is 15 residues long. The ends lost 5 bases at V and 3 bases at J; junction bases unmatched: 5. CDR1 is SGHTA, CDR2 FQGNSA, per germline. The CDR3 spells CASSRGTGGKETQYF. As DNA, the CDR3 is TGTGCCAGCAGCAGAGGGACAGGGGGGAAAGAGACCCAGTACTTC.

This chain uses TRBV7-2 with TRBJ2-6, with TRBD2 matching over 9 bases. The CDR3 is 16 amino acids. Trimming cost V 5 bases and J 9 bases; bases outside gene matches: 11. Germline-derived CDR1 and CDR2 are SGHTA and FQGNSA. Written as DNA, the CDR3 is TGTGCCAGCAGCCCCCCGCGCGGGGGGGAGGGCAACGTCCTGACTTTC. It specifies CASSPPRGGEGNVLTF.

This rearrangement joins TRBV28 to TRBJ1-2; TRBD1 might be the D (5 bases). V lost 5 bases, J lost 14 bases, and 15 bases lay in between. The CDR3 extends over 11 amino acids. Germline CDR1 MDHEN, CDR2 SYDVKM. The CDR3: CASSPAGGLTF. The CDR3 DNA reads as TGTGCCAGCAGTCCCGCCGGGGGGTTAACCTTC.

The table lists this clone with a few counts. The V call is TRBV7-9, the J call TRBJ2-1; 12 bases fit TRBD2. After removal of 5 bases from V and 1 base from J, the junction contained 9 bases not matched to a gene. The germline V gene encodes CDR1 SEHNR and CDR2 FQNEAQ (reference sequence). The CDR3 runs to 18 residues. CDR3 loop: CASSHLASGRGSYNEQFF. CDR3 nucleotide sequence: TGTGCCAGCAGCCACCTGGCTAGCGGGAGGGGGTCCTACAATGAGCAGTTCTTC.

V gene TRBV4-1 combines with J gene TRBJ2-3; tentative D call: TRBD1 (6 bases). This CDR3 has 15 amino acids. V lost 0 bases and J lost 4, with 11 bases in between. The germline V gene has CDR1 MGHRA and CDR2 YSYEKL. CDR3 protein: CASSQDQAGADTQYF. The CDR3, as DNA: TGCGCCAGCAGCCAAGATCAGGCAGGGGCAGATACGCAGTATTTT.